This TCR beta chain was sequenced during a study of OX40 agonist ivuxolimab in advanced cancers. Repertoires were generated with immunoSEQ multiplex PCR, while TCRdb's copy carries only in-frame clones and drops some. The table has 35,000 to 45,000 clones, approximately 80% seen once. CDR3 length: 16 residues. In germline, CDR1 is MNHEY, CDR2 SMNVEV (reference sequence). The ends lost 6 bases at V and 4 bases at J; junction bases unmatched: 13. Sequencing used CD4+ or CD8+ T cells sorted from blood, obtained in a trial of the OX40 agonist ivuxolimab. The receptor was derived from an adult with an advanced solid tumor such as melanoma, head and neck, liver or kidney cancer. The V and J genes are TRBV27 and TRBJ2-7, with 9 bases lining up with TRBD1. This CDR3 reads CASSEKTGTGIYEQYF. The DNA for the CDR3 is TGTGCCAGCAGCGAAAAGACCGGGACAGGGATTTACGAGCAGTACTTC.